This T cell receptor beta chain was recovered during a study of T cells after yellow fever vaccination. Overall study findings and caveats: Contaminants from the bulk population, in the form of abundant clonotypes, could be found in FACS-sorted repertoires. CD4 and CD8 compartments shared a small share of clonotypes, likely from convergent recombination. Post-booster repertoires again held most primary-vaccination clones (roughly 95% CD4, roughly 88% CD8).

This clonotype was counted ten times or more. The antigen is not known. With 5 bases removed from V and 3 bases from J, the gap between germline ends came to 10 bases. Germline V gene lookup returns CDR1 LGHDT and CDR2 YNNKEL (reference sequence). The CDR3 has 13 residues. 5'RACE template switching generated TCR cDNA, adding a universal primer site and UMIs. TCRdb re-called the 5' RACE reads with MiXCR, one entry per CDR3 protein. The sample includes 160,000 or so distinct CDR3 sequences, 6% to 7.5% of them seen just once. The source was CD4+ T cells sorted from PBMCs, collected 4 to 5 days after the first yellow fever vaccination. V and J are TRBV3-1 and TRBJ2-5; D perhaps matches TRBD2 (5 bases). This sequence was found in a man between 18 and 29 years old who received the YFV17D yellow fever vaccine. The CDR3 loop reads CASSSRAKETQYF. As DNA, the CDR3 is TGTGCCAGCAGCTCGCGGGCGAAAGAGACCCAGTACTTC.